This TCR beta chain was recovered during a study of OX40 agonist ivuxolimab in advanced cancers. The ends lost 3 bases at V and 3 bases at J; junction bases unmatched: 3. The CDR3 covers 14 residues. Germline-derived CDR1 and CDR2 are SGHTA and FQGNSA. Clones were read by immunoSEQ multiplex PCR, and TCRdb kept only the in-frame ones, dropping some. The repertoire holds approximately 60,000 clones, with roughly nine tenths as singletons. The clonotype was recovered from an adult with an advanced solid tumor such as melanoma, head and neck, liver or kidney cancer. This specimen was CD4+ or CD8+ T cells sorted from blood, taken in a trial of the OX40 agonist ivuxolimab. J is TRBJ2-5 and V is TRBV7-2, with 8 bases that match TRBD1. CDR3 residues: CASSLGQEKETQYF. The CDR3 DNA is TGTGCCAGCAGCTTGGGACAGGAGAAAGAGACCCAGTACTTC.